Sequencing of this T cell receptor (beta chain) was carried out in a study of graft-versus-host responses after intestinal transplantation (dated by TCRdb to about 2021). The study in broad terms: The transplants that recipients got were multivisceral, liver-intestinal, or isolated intestinal. Instead of going to the commercial service, samples from a few later patients were sequenced in-house on an Illumina MiSeq and processed with MiXCR. Every recipient was given anti-thymocyte globulin induction, then maintenance tacrolimus and steroids for roughly three years. After intestinal transplantation, graft-versus-host and host-versus-graft alloreactive T cell clones in the graft, circulation and bone marrow were tracked using bulk TCR-beta CDR3 sequencing. To identify alloreactive clones, pre-transplant mixed lymphocyte reaction products were sequenced and compared with unstimulated pre-transplant donor and recipient T cells. The cohort enrolled about two dozen intestinal transplant recipients including one retransplant, and a few patients lacking pretransplant specimens were excluded. Donor T cell macrochimerism was defined as a peak of at least 4% donor T cells among recipient peripheral blood mononuclear cells. Broad study findings and their caveats: GvH clones were detected in recipient bone marrow, and some appeared earlier in ileal mucosa or blood, consistent with an intestinal mucosal origin. Conclusions were limited by the relatively low number and heterogeneity of intestinal transplant patients. In the allografts of patients with donor T cell macrochimerism, GvH to HvG T cell clonal ratios were high. Peak levels of circulating GvH clones were associated with declines in HvG clones early after transplant.

The library was prepared using the immunoSEQ multiplex PCR assay. For most patients, genomic DNA was isolated with the Qiagen DNeasy Blood and Tissue Kit and sent frozen to Adaptive Biotechnologies for TCR sequencing. For most patients, genomic DNA was subjected to high-throughput TCR-beta CDR3 sequencing by Adaptive Biotechnologies. Processing in the source paper ran as follows. Adaptive's ImmunoSEQ software was the source of the TCR sequencing data for roughly 19 patients, while a few other patients were processed with MiXCR and VDJtools. To correct CD4 versus CD8 sorting errors, sequences present in both subsets at a frequency ratio below 5:1 were removed. CDR3 nucleotide sequences shared by donor and recipient were removed because the origin of these sequences could not be assigned. To be classed as alloreactive, a clone needed at least 2-fold expansion over unstimulated cells and a minimum CFSE-low frequency of 0.002% (template counts) or 0.001% (read counts). Clones detected in sequenced pre-transplant spleen, lymph node, or MLR CFSE-low populations of the donor or recipient were defined as mappable. The cumulative frequency of alloreactive clones was calculated as a percentage of all sequences, weighted by copy number. In TCRdb, the immuneACCESS table is reduced to in-frame sequences with V and J assigned. These tables do not hold every clone; where another copy was compared, an unresolved V gene accounts for under half, and the others remain unexplained. That table is the source of V, J and clone size, and D and trimming were worked out from the DNA. Within this sample are about 130,000 clones, with about nine tenths of them counted one time only. The ten top clones hold 0.19% of the sample.

This specimen's time point label, interpreted: cells obtained before transplantation from donor or recipient. CD3+CD4+ and CD3+CD8+ populations were FACS-sorted from unstimulated pre-transplant donor and recipient cells taken from spleen or lymph nodes. The germline V gene yields SGHRS for CDR1 and YFSETQ for CDR2. The V and J ends are trimmed by 0 bases and 7 bases, leaving 11 bases between them. Spanning cysteine to phenylalanine, the CDR3 consists of 14 amino acids. Here the CDR3 DNA is all that survives: 42 bases in frame from base 1. In the case of this clone: What antigen it recognizes has not been identified. Base-call qualities are not available, and no considerably larger clone is one nucleotide away. This specimen includes other DNA sequences encoding the same CDR3.

The source was unstimulated CD4+ T cells sorted from spleen or lymph node cells, collected before intestinal transplant. The sequence came from a human donor who received an intestinal transplant. In this chain, TRBV5-1 is recombined with TRBJ1-5; D gene: possibly TRBD1, on 5 matching bases. The base sequence is TGCGCCAGCAGCTTGGGCGGGGAGGGGCAGCCCCAGCATTTT. It is translated as CASSLGGEGQPQHF.